These 3 T cell receptor beta chains came from one sample sequenced in a study of human T cells and chemical hapten exposure. TCRdb recomputed calls from the RACE reads with MiXCR, one row per CDR3 protein. The data contain 180,000 or so distinct CDR3 sequences, under 25% of them singletons. Indicated time point: patch test 1, 2 weeks after DPC sensitization. Sample treatment: therapeutic diphenylcyclopropenone sensitization with weekly scalp DPC. This sample comprised whole blood, obtained in connection with sensitization to the hapten diphenylcyclopropenone (DPC). These receptors originate from a woman aged 45-59 years with alopecia areata. Some clones in this sample may be carry-over from other donors' samples.

The table lists this clonotype with a few counts. The chain joins TRBV5-1 to TRBJ2-5, with 8 bases lining up with TRBD1. From germline, CDR1 is SGHRS and CDR2 YFSETQ. The V and J ends lost 5 bases and 1 base, in that order; junction bases with no gene match: 10. The CDR3 runs to 16 residues. The chain's CDR3 is CASRQGASGPQETQYF. The CDR3 DNA is TGCGCCAGCAGGCAGGGGGCTTCGGGGCCCCAAGAGACCCAGTACTTC. The full variable domain, rest sourced from reference TRBV5-1 and TRBJ2-5, is KAGVTQTPRYLIKTRGQQVTLSCSPISGHRSVSWYQQTPGQGLQFLFEYFSETQRNKGNFPGRFSGRQFSNSRSEMNVSTLELGDSALYLCASRQGASGPQETQYFGPGTRLLVL.

The chain links TRBV7-2 to TRBJ2-3, with TRBD1 matching over 7 bases. The CDR3 runs to 14 residues. The V gene end was trimmed by 5 bases and the J gene end by 6 bases; junction bases not matched to a gene: 8. Germline V gives CDR1 SGHTA, CDR2 FQGNSA. The CDR3: CASSLDRVVDTQYF. CDR3 coding DNA: TGTGCCAGCAGCCTAGACAGGGTGGTCGATACGCAGTATTTT.

This clonotype has a count of ten or more. The V call is TRBV29-1, the J call TRBJ1-1; D call uncertain. Germline CDR1 SQVTM, CDR2 ANQGSEA. Trimming pared 4 bases from V and 1 base from J, leaving 10 bases between. The CDR3 is 13 amino acids. CDR3: CSVVKGSNTEAFF. Written as DNA, the CDR3 is TGCAGCGTTGTGAAGGGCTCGAACACTGAAGCTTTCTTT.